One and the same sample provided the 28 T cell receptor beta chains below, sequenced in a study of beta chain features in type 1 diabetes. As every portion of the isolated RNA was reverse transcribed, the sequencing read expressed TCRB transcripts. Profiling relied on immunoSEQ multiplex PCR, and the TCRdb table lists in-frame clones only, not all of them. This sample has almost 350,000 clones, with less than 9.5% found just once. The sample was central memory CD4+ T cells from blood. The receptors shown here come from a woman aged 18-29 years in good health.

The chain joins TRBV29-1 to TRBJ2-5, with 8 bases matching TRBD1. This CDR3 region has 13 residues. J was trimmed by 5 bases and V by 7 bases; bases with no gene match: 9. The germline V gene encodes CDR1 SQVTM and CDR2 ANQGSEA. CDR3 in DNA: TGCAGCGCCAGGGGACAGGATGGGGAGACCCAGTACTTC. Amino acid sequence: CSARGQDGETQYF.

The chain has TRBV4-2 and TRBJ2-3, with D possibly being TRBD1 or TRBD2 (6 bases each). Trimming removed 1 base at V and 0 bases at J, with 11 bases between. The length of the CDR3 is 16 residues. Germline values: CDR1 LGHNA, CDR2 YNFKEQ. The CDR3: CASSQVSGASTDTQYF. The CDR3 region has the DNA TGTGCCAGCAGCCAAGTATCGGGGGCTAGCACAGATACGCAGTATTTT.

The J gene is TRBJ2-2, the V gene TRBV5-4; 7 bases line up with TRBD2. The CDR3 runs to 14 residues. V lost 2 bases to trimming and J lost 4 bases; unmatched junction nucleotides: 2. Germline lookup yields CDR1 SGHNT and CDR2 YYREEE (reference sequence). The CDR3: CASSLSGTTGELFF. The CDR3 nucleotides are TGTGCCAGCAGCTTAAGCGGGACCACCGGGGAGCTGTTTTTT.

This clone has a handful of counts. Written as DNA, the CDR3 is TGTGCCATCAGTGGACGCCGGACTAGCGGAAACAATGAGCAGTTCTTC. Translation gives CAISGRRTSGNNEQFF. This chain links TRBV10-3 with TRBJ2-1, with TRBD2 matching over 10 bases. The CDR3 sequence is 16 residues long. The germline V gene encodes CDR1 ENHRY and CDR2 SYGVKD. After removal of 4 bases from V and 5 bases from J, the junction contained 8 bases not matched to a gene.

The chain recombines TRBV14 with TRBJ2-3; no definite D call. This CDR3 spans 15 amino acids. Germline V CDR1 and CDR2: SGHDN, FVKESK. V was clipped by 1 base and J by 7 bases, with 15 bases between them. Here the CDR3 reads CASSQVGGHSNTQYF. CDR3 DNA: TGTGCCAGCAGCCAAGTGGGCGGTCATTCGAATACGCAGTATTTT.

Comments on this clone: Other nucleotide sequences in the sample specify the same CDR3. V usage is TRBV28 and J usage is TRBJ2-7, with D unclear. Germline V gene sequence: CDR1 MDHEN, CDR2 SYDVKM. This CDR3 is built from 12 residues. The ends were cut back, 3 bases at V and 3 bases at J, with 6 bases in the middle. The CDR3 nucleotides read TGTGCCAGCAGTTTGCTGGGCTACGAGCAGTACTTC. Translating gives CASSLLGYEQYF.

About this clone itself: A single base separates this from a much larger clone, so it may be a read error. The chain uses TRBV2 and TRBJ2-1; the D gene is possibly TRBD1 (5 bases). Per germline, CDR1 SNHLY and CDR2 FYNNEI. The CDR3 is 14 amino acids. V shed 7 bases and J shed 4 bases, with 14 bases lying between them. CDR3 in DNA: TGTGCCAGCAACGGCGACAGAACATACAATGAGCAGTTCTTC. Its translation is CASNGDRTYNEQFF. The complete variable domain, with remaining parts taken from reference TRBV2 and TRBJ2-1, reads EPEVTQTPSHQVTQMGQEVILRCVPISNHLYFYWYRQILGQKVEFLVSFYNNEISEKSEIFDDQFSVERPDGSNFTLKIRSTKLEDSAMYFCASNGDRTYNEQFFGPGTRLTVL.

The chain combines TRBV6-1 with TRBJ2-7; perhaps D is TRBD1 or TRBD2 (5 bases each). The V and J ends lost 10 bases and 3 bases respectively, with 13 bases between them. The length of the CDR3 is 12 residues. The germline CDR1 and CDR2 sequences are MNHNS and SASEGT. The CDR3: CATGDLYYEQYF. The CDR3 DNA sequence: TGTGCCACTGGGGACCTCTACTACGAGCAGTACTTC.

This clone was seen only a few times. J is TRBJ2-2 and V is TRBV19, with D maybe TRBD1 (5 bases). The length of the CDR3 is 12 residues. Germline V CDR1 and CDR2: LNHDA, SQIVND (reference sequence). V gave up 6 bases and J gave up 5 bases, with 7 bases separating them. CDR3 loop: CASRPGTGELFF. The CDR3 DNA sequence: TGTGCCAGTAGACCAGGGACCGGGGAGCTGTTTTTT.

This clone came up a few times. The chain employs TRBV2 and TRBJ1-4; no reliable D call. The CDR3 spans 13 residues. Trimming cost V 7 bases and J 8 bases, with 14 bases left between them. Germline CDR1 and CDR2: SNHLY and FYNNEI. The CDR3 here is CASKDHGEEKLFF. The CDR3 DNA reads TGTGCCAGCAAAGACCACGGGGAGGAAAAACTGTTTTTT.

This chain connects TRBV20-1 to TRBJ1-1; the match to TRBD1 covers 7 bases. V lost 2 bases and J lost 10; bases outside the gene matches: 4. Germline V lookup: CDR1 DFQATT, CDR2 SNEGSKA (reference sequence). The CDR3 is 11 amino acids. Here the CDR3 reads CSARQGVTAFF. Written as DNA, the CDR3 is TGCAGTGCTAGACAGGGGGTGACAGCTTTCTTT.

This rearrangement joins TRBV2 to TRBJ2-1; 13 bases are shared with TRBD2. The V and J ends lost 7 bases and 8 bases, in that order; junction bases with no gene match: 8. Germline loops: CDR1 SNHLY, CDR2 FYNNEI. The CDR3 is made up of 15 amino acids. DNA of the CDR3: TGTGCCAGCACCCGAGGACTAGCGGGAGTCTATGAGCAGTTCTTC. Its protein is CASTRGLAGVYEQFF.

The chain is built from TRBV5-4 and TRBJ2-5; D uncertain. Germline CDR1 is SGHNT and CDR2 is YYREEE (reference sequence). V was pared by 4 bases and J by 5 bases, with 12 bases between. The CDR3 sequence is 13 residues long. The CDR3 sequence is CASSPSGRETQYF. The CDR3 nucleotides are TGTGCCAGCAGCCCCTCCGGAAGGGAGACCCAGTACTTC.

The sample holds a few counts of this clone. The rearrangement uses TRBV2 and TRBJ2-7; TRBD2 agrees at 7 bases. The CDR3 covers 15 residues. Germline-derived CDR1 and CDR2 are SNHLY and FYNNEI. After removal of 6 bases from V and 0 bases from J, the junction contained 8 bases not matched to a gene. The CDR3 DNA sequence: TGTGCCAGCAGGACAGTCCAGCGGGGCTCCTACGAGCAGTACTTC. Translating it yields CASRTVQRGSYEQYF. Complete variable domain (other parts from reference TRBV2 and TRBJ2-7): EPEVTQTPSHQVTQMGQEVILRCVPISNHLYFYWYRQILGQKVEFLVSFYNNEISEKSEIFDDQFSVERPDGSNFTLKIRSTKLEDSAMYFCASRTVQRGSYEQYFGPGTRLTVT.

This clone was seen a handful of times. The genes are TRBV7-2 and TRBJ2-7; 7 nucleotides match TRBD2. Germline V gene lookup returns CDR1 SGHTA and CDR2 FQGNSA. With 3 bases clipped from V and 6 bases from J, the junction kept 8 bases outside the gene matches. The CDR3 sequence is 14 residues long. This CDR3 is CASSLSGLGREQYF. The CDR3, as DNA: TGTGCCAGCAGCTTGTCCGGACTAGGTCGCGAGCAGTACTTC.

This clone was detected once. CDR3 region: CASSLYGTIQQGGYTF. As DNA, the CDR3 is TGTGCCAGCAGCTTATACGGGACAATACAACAGGGCGGCTACACCTTC. The V gene is TRBV5-6, the J gene TRBJ1-2, with a tentative D call TRBD1 (6 bases). CDR3 size: 16 residues. V dropped 2 bases and J dropped 8 bases, with 22 bases sitting between them. Germline CDR1 is SGHDT and CDR2 is YYEEEE.

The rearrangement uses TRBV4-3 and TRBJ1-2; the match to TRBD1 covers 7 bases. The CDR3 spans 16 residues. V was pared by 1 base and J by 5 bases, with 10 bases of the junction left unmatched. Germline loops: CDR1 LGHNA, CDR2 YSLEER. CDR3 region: CASSQGQGKSIYGYTF. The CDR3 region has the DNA TGCGCCAGCAGCCAAGGACAGGGCAAATCAATATATGGCTACACCTTC.

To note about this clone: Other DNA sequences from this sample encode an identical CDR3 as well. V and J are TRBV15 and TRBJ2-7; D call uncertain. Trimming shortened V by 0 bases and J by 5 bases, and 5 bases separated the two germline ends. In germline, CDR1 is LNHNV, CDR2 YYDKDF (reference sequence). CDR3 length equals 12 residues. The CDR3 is CATSRDRDEQYF. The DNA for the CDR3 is TGTGCCACCAGCAGAGATCGGGACGAGCAGTACTTC.

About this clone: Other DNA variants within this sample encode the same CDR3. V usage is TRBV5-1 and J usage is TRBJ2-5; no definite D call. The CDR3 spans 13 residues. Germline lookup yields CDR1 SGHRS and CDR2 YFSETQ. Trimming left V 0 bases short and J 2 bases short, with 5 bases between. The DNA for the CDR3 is TGCGCCAGCAGCTTGGCCTCTCAAGAGACCCAGTACTTC. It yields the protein CASSLASQETQYF.

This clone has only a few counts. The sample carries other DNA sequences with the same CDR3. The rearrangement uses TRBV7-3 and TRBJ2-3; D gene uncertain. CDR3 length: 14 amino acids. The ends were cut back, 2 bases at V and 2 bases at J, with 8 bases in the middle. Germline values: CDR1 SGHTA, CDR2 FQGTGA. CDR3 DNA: TGTGCCAGCAGCTTAGGCCTCTCCACAGATACGCAGTATTTT. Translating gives CASSLGLSTDTQYF.

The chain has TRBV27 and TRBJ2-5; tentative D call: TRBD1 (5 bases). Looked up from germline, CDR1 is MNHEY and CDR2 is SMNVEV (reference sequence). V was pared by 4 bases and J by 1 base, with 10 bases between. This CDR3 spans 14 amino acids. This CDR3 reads CASSWGATQETQYF. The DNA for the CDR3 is TGTGCCAGCAGTTGGGGCGCCACCCAAGAGACCCAGTACTTC.

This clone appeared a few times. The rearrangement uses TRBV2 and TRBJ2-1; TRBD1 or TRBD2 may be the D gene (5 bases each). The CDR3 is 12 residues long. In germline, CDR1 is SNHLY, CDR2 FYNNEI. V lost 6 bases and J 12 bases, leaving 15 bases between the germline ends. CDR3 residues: CASSERGARQFF. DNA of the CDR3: TGTGCCAGCAGCGAAAGGGGAGCTAGGCAGTTCTTC. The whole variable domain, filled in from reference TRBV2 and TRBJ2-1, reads EPEVTQTPSHQVTQMGQEVILRCVPISNHLYFYWYRQILGQKVEFLVSFYNNEISEKSEIFDDQFSVERPDGSNFTLKIRSTKLEDSAMYFCASSERGARQFFGPGTRLTVL.

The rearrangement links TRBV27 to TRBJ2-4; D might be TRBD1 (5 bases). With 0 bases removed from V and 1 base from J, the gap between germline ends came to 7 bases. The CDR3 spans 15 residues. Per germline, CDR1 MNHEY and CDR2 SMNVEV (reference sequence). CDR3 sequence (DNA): TGTGCCAGCAGTTTATCGCAGGGCGCCAAAAACATTCAGTACTTC. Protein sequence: CASSLSQGAKNIQYF.

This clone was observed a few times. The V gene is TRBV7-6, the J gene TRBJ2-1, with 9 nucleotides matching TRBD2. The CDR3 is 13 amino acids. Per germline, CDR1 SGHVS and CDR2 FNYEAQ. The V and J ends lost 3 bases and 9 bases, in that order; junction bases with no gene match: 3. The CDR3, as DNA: TGTGCCAGCAGCTTGAGGCGGGAGGGTGAGCAGTTCTTC. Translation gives CASSLRREGEQFF.

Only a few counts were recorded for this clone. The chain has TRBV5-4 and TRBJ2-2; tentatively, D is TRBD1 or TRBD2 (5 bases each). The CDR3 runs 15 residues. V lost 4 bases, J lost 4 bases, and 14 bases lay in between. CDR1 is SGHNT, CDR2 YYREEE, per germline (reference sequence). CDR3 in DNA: TGTGCCAGCAGCCAAGAGGGACCGAGCACCGGGGAGCTGTTTTTT. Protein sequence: CASSQEGPSTGELFF.

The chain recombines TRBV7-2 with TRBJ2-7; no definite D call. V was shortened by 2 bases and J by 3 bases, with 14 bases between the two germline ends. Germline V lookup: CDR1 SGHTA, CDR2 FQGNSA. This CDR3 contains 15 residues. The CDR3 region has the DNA TGTGCCAGCAGCTTACGGTTGAAGATGGACTACGAGCAGTACTTC. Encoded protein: CASSLRLKMDYEQYF.

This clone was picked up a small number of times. In DNA form, the CDR3 reads TGTGCCAGCAGCTTGACGGAAGATACGCAGTATTTT. Its protein is CASSLTEDTQYF. The genes are TRBV5-5 and TRBJ2-3, with D uncertain. Germline V CDR1 and CDR2: SGHKS, YYEKEE (reference sequence). The CDR3 runs 12 residues. V lost 1 base and J lost 5, with 5 bases in between.

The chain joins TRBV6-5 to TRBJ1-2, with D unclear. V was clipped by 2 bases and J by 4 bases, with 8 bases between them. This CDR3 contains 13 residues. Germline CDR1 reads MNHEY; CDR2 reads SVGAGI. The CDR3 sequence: CASSYQPAYGYTF. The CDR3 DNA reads TGTGCCAGCAGTTACCAGCCAGCCTATGGCTACACCTTC.